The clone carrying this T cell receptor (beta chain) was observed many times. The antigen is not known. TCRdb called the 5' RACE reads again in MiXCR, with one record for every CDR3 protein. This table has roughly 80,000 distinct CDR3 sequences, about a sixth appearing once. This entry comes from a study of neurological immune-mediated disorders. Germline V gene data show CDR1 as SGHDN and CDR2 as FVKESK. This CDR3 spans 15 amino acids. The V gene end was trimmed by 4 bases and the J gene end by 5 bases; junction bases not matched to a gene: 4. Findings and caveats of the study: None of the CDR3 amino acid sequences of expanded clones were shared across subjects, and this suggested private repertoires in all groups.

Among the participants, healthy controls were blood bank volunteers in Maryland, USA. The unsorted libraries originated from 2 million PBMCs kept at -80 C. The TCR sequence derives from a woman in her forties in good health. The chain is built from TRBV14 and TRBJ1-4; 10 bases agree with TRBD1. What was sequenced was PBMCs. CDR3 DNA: TGTGCCAGCAGCCCCTTGGACAGGGGGAATGAAAAACTGTTTTTT. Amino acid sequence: CASSPLDRGNEKLFF. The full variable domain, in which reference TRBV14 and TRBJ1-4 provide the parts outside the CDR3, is EAGVTQFPSHSVIEKGQTVTLRCDPISGHDNLYWYRRVMGKEIKFLLHFVKESKQDESGMPNNRFLAERTGGTYSTLKVQPAELEDSGVYFCASSPLDRGNEKLFFGSGTQLSVL.